This entry concerns a single T cell receptor (beta chain). The data are from a study of blood T cells in healthy people across ages. CDR1 is MNHEY and CDR2 is SMNVEV in the germline V gene (reference sequence). V lost 7 bases and J lost 4; bases outside the gene matches: 11. The CDR3 is 16 amino acids. Primers used in a second PCR of about 7 to 11 cycles were a sample-barcoded 5' primer and a J-beta primer mix. Using its own MiXCR run on the 5' RACE reads, TCRdb lists one record per CDR3 protein. This table holds about 1,000,000 distinct CDR3 sequences, around 43% found once. Sequencing used blood. The clonotype was recovered from a woman aged 55-69 years in good health. V usage is TRBV27 and J usage is TRBJ2-1; 9 bases match TRBD2. CDR3 nucleotides: TGTGCCAGCACGGGGGGCGGGACTAGCATTTACAATGAGCAGTTCTTC. It translates to CASTGGGTSIYNEQFF.